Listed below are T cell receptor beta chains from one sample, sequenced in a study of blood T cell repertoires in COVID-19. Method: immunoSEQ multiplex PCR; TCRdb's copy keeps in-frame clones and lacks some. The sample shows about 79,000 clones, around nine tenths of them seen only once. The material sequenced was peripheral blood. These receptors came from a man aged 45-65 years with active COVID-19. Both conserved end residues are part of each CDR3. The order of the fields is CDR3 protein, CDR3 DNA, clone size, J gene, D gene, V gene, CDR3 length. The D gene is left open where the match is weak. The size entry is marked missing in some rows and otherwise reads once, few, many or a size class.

cdr3_aa: CASSQAQETNRQYF; cdr3_nt: TGTGCCAGCAGCCAAGCACAGGAAACGAACCGGCAGTACTTC; clone_size: NA; j_call: TRBJ2-7; d_call: NA; v_call: TRBV3-1/TRBV3-2; cdr3_length: 14
cdr3_aa: CASSRDRGSYNEQFF; cdr3_nt: TGTGCCAGCAGCCGCGACAGGGGGTCCTACAATGAGCAGTTCTTC; clone_size: NA; j_call: TRBJ2-1; d_call: TRBD1; v_call: TRBV11-2; cdr3_length: 15
cdr3_aa: CASSTDGGRATGELFF; cdr3_nt: TGTGCCAGCAGTACCGATGGCGGGAGGGCCACCGGGGAGCTGTTTTTT; clone_size: NA; j_call: TRBJ2-2; d_call: TRBD2; v_call: TRBV27; cdr3_length: 16
cdr3_aa: CASSSQLAATGEQYF; cdr3_nt: TGCGCCAGCAGCTCCCAACTAGCGGCGACGGGCGAGCAGTACTTC; clone_size: NA; j_call: TRBJ2-7; d_call: TRBD2; v_call: TRBV4-1; cdr3_length: 15
cdr3_aa: CASSPQGNRHEKLFF; cdr3_nt: TGTGCCAGTAGTCCTCAGGGGAATCGGCATGAAAAACTGTTTTTT; clone_size: NA; j_call: TRBJ1-4; d_call: NA; v_call: TRBV19; cdr3_length: 15
cdr3_aa: CASSQDSPGQVNSPLHF; cdr3_nt: TGCGCCAGCAGCCAAGATTCCCCGGGACAGGTGAATTCACCCCTCCACTTT; clone_size: NA; j_call: TRBJ1-6; d_call: TRBD1; v_call: TRBV4-1; cdr3_length: 17
cdr3_aa: CASSWGQGTGYTF; cdr3_nt: TGTGCCAGCAGCTGGGGACAGGGGACTGGCTACACCTTC; clone_size: NA; j_call: TRBJ1-2; d_call: TRBD1; v_call: TRBV6-5; cdr3_length: 13
cdr3_aa: CASSLKRSGELFF; cdr3_nt: TGTGCCAGCAGTTTAAAGCGGTCCGGGGAGCTGTTTTTT; clone_size: NA; j_call: TRBJ2-2; d_call: NA; v_call: TRBV27; cdr3_length: 13
cdr3_aa: CASSWAGGSNTEAFF; cdr3_nt: TGTGCCAGCAGCTGGGCTGGGGGGAGCAACACTGAAGCTTTCTTT; clone_size: NA; j_call: TRBJ1-1; d_call: NA; v_call: TRBV5-5; cdr3_length: 15
cdr3_aa: CASSLSGQGRYEQYF; cdr3_nt: TGTGCCAGCAGTCTTTCCGGACAGGGAAGGTACGAGCAGTACTTC; clone_size: NA; j_call: TRBJ2-7; d_call: TRBD1; v_call: TRBV28; cdr3_length: 15
cdr3_aa: CASSPGTGHAGYYGYTF; cdr3_nt: TGTGCCAGCAGCCCCGGGACAGGACACGCTGGCTACTATGGCTACACCTTC; clone_size: NA; j_call: TRBJ1-2; d_call: TRBD1; v_call: TRBV11-3; cdr3_length: 17
cdr3_aa: CASSPDRAGNTIYF; cdr3_nt: TGTGCCAGCAGCCCCGACAGGGCTGGAAACACCATATATTTT; clone_size: NA; j_call: TRBJ1-3; d_call: TRBD1; v_call: TRBV6-5; cdr3_length: 14
cdr3_aa: CASSLFRGNTGELFF; cdr3_nt: TGTGCCAGCAGCTTATTTAGGGGAAACACCGGGGAGCTGTTTTTT; clone_size: NA; j_call: TRBJ2-2; d_call: NA; v_call: TRBV11-2; cdr3_length: 15
cdr3_aa: CASSQTGQALYGYTF; cdr3_nt: TGCGCCAGCAGCCAAACAGGACAGGCGCTCTATGGCTACACCTTC; clone_size: NA; j_call: TRBJ1-2; d_call: TRBD1; v_call: TRBV4-3; cdr3_length: 15
cdr3_aa: CASSFEFGGLTEAFF; cdr3_nt: TGTGCCAGCAGCTTTGAATTCGGCGGGTTGACTGAAGCTTTCTTT; clone_size: NA; j_call: TRBJ1-1; d_call: NA; v_call: TRBV5-5; cdr3_length: 15
cdr3_aa: CASSQELGAYEQYF; cdr3_nt: TGCGCCAGCAGCCAAGAGCTGGGCGCCTACGAGCAGTACTTC; clone_size: NA; j_call: TRBJ2-7; d_call: NA; v_call: TRBV4-1; cdr3_length: 14
cdr3_aa: CASSQEIKAANYGYTF; cdr3_nt: TGTGCCAGCAGCCAAGAAATTAAGGCGGCGAACTATGGCTACACCTTC; clone_size: few; j_call: TRBJ1-2; d_call: NA; v_call: TRBV4-2; cdr3_length: 16
cdr3_aa: CASSFGGASNQPQHF; cdr3_nt: TGTGCCAGCAGCTTCGGGGGTGCTAGCAATCAGCCCCAGCATTTT; clone_size: few; j_call: TRBJ1-5; d_call: NA; v_call: TRBV5-4; cdr3_length: 15
cdr3_aa: CSASPTGTSSYEQYF; cdr3_nt: TGCAGTGCTAGTCCCACTGGGACAAGCTCCTACGAGCAGTACTTC; clone_size: NA; j_call: TRBJ2-7; d_call: NA; v_call: TRBV20-1; cdr3_length: 15
cdr3_aa: CASSQGGTGPGNEQFF; cdr3_nt: TGTGCCAGCAGCCAAGGGGGGACAGGACCGGGCAATGAGCAGTTCTTC; clone_size: NA; j_call: TRBJ2-1; d_call: TRBD1; v_call: TRBV3-1/TRBV3-2; cdr3_length: 16
cdr3_aa: CSVDVTGEEETQYF; cdr3_nt: TGCAGCGTTGACGTGACAGGGGAAGAAGAGACCCAGTACTTC; clone_size: NA; j_call: TRBJ2-5; d_call: TRBD1; v_call: TRBV29-1; cdr3_length: 14
cdr3_aa: CASSLPSSYNEQFF; cdr3_nt: TGTGCCAGCAGTTTACCCTCCTCCTACAATGAGCAGTTCTTC; clone_size: NA; j_call: TRBJ2-1; d_call: NA; v_call: TRBV28; cdr3_length: 14
cdr3_aa: CASSLVGLGQGRDEQYF; cdr3_nt: TGTGCCAGCAGCTTAGTGGGTCTGGGACAGGGTCGCGACGAGCAGTACTTC; clone_size: NA; j_call: TRBJ2-7; d_call: TRBD1; v_call: TRBV11-3; cdr3_length: 17
cdr3_aa: CASSAQTDMGYTF; cdr3_nt: TGCGCCAGCAGTGCGCAGACAGATATGGGCTACACCTTC; clone_size: NA; j_call: TRBJ1-2; d_call: NA; v_call: TRBV10-1; cdr3_length: 13
cdr3_aa: CASRRNRDSGGDTQYF; cdr3_nt: TGTGCCAGCAGACGAAACCGGGACAGCGGGGGAGATACGCAGTATTTT; clone_size: NA; j_call: TRBJ2-3; d_call: NA; v_call: TRBV27; cdr3_length: 16